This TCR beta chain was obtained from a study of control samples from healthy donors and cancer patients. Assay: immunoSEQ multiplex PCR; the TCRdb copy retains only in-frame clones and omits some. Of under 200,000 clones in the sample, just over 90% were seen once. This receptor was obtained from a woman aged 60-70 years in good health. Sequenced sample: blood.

CDR3 sequence (DNA): TGTGCCAGCACCAAAAAGGATGGGGGGCGAGCGGGTGAAGCTTTCTTT. Its protein product is CASTKKDGGRAGEAFF. The chain uses TRBV13 and TRBJ1-1; D is possibly TRBD1 (6 bases). The CDR3 length is 16 residues. Per germline, CDR1 PRHDT and CDR2 FYEKMQ (reference sequence). V gave up 7 bases and J gave up 7 bases, with 25 bases separating them. The full variable domain, completed using reference TRBV13 and TRBJ1-1, is AAGVIQSPRHLIKEKRETATLKCYPIPRHDTVYWYQQGPGQDPQFLISFYEKMQSDKGSIPDRFSAQQFSDYHSELNMSSLELGDSALYFCASTKKDGGRAGEAFFGQGTRLTVV.